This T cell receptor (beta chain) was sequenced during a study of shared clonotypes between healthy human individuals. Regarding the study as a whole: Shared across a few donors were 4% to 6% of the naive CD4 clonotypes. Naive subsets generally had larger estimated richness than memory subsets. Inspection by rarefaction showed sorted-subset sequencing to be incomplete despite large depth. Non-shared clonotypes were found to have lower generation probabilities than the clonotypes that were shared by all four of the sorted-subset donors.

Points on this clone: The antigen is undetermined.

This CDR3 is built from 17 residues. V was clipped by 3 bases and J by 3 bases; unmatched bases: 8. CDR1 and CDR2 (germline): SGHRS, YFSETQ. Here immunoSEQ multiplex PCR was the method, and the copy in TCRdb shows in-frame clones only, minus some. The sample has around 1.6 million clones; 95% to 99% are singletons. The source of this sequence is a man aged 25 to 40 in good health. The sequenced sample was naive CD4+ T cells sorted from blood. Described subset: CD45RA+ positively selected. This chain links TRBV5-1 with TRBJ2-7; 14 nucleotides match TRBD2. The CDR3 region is CASSSGLAGAPNYEQYF. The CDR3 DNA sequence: TGCGCCAGCAGCTCGGGACTAGCGGGAGCCCCAAACTACGAGCAGTACTTC.